This TCR beta chain was captured in a study of T cell responses to AZD1222 COVID-19 vaccine. Study conclusions and caveats: Researchers report vaccine-associated CD4 TCRs spanning spike, with dominance at 160-218 and 743-854.

As concerns this clone: Its specificity is not known.

The protocol was immunoSEQ multiplex PCR, while the TCRdb copy is restricted to in-frame clones and leaves out a portion. The profile covers tens of thousands of clones, with roughly 80% appearing a single time and less than 6.5% taken by the ten largest. V was shortened by 0 bases and J by 4 bases, with 12 bases between the two germline ends. Germline lookup yields CDR1 LNHNV and CDR2 YYDKDF (reference sequence). CDR3 length: 15 amino acids. The chain combines TRBV15 with TRBJ1-2, with D unresolved. The sequence derives from an adult in good health. The material sequenced was peripheral blood, taken on day 0 of AZD1222 vaccination. CDR3 sequence reads: CATSRDRNSGYGYTF. CDR3 bases: TGTGCCACCAGCAGAGATCGCAACAGCGGCTATGGCTACACCTTC.